The present T cell receptor beta chain was sequenced within a study of CD8 T cells in ankylosing spondylitis. The germline V gene encodes CDR1 DFQATT and CDR2 SNEGSKA (reference sequence). V was clipped by 3 bases and J by 6 bases, with 12 bases between them. The CDR3 has 13 amino acids. This clonotype was detected ten times or more. Its antigen remains unknown. Whole-study results and caveats: Enrichment of disease-linked clones was reportedly significant in matched ankylosing spondylitis synovial fluid. For ankylosing spondylitis blood, a TCR beta motif of 8 or 9 highly homologous variants appeared characteristic. Peripheral blood samples showed relatively rare disease-linked clones, and these clones were CD8+.

The TCR beta libraries were generated through quantitative 5'-RACE incorporating molecular barcodes. TCRdb reprocessed the 5' RACE reads with MiXCR, giving one entry per CDR3 protein. The table records about 100,000 distinct CDR3 sequences, roughly 8.3% of them present only once. The chain carries TRBV20-1 and TRBJ1-5; D is possibly TRBD1 (6 bases). The sequence was collected from a male donor with ankylosing spondylitis or in good health (not recorded which). Sequenced sample: blood, either unsorted or a sorted T cell fraction (not recorded which). The CDR3 protein is CSARGQGSQPQHF. CDR3 coding DNA: TGCAGTGCTAGGGGGCAGGGGAGTCAGCCCCAGCATTTT.